The 28 T cell receptor beta chains reported below all come from one sample, sequenced in a study of somatic mutations in cytotoxic T cells in rheumatoid arthritis. The repertoire was sequenced with immunoSEQ multiplex PCR; TCRdb's copy has only in-frame clones and lacks some. The sample lists more than 12,000 clones, approximately 90% occurring once. Sequenced input: CD4+ T cells sorted from blood. The receptor source for this set is an older man with rheumatoid arthritis.

V usage is TRBV2 and J usage is TRBJ1-1, with TRBD1 matching over 7 bases. This CDR3 spans 14 amino acids. Trimming at V came to 4 bases and at J to 4 bases, leaving 6 bases not matched to a gene. Looked up from germline, CDR1 is SNHLY and CDR2 is FYNNEI. The chain's CDR3 is CASSVRQGATEAFF. The CDR3 nucleotides are TGTGCCAGCAGTGTGCGACAGGGCGCCACTGAAGCTTTCTTT.

V gene TRBV7-9 combines with J gene TRBJ2-7; 10 bases agree with TRBD2. Germline V gene data show CDR1 as SEHNR and CDR2 as FQNEAQ (reference sequence). Germline trimming cut 3 bases from V and 0 bases from J; bases unmatched to any gene: 8. The CDR3 loop spans 17 amino acids. The CDR3 loop reads CASSFALGLADSYEQYF. The CDR3 DNA reads TGTGCCAGCAGCTTCGCCCTCGGACTAGCGGACTCCTACGAGCAGTACTTC.

Points on this clone: Mismatch with germline at one junction end may stem from a read error. The V gene is TRBV6-1, the J gene TRBJ1-6; D call uncertain. CDR1 is MNHNS and CDR2 is SASEGT in the germline V gene. The CDR3 runs to 14 residues. The CDR3 is CASTTRSFNSPLHF. DNA for the CDR3: TGTGCCAGCACAACCCGGTCCTTTAATTCACCCCTCCACTTT.

The chain is built from TRBV5-1 and TRBJ1-4, with a weak D call TRBD1 (5 bases). This CDR3 contains 15 residues. CDR1 SGHRS and CDR2 YFSETQ come from the germline V gene. Trimming cost V 0 bases and J 5 bases, with 11 bases left between them. CDR3 DNA: TGCGCCAGCAGCTTGGACAGGTTATCGAATGAAAAACTGTTTTTT. Translation gives CASSLDRLSNEKLFF.

This clone was observed a handful of times. The chain recombines TRBV6-6 with TRBJ2-7; a possible D gene is TRBD1 (6 bases). Germline values: CDR1 MNHNY, CDR2 SVGAGI (reference sequence). This CDR3 region has 13 residues. Trimming stripped 0 bases from V and 3 bases from J, with 6 bases between. The CDR3 bases are TGTGCCAGCAGTTACTCGACAGGCTACGAGCAGTACTTC. Its translation: CASSYSTGYEQYF.

The chain is built from TRBV5-1 and TRBJ2-5; maybe TRBD1 (5 bases). The CDR3 is made up of 14 amino acids. The germline V gene encodes CDR1 SGHRS and CDR2 YFSETQ. V lost 4 bases to trimming and J lost 0 bases, with 10 bases between them. The CDR3 sequence: CASSATENQETQYF. The CDR3, as DNA: TGCGCCAGCAGCGCGACAGAGAACCAAGAGACCCAGTACTTC.

The chain recombines TRBV28 with TRBJ2-7; TRBD2 is a possible D gene (6 bases). CDR3 size: 15 residues. Trimming removed 6 bases at V and 4 bases at J, with 19 bases between. CDR1 MDHEN and CDR2 SYDVKM come from the germline V gene. CDR3: CASSPLGGSAYEQYF. The CDR3 DNA follows: TGTGCCAGCAGCCCCCTTGGAGGGAGTGCGTACGAGCAGTACTTC.

This rearrangement joins TRBV5-1 to TRBJ2-3, with 9 bases matching TRBD2. Germline values: CDR1 SGHRS, CDR2 YFSETQ. Germline trimming cut 8 bases from V and 3 bases from J; bases unmatched to any gene: 13. This CDR3 spans 16 amino acids. The CDR3: CASTPGTSSLTDTQYF. The CDR3 DNA is TGCGCCAGTACTCCCGGGACTAGCAGCCTTACAGATACGCAGTATTTT.

The chain is built from TRBV12-5 and TRBJ2-5, with 10 bases lining up with TRBD2. The CDR3 extends over 16 amino acids. Germline V lookup: CDR1 LGHNT, CDR2 FRNRAP. V lost 6 bases to trimming and J lost 2 bases; unmatched junction nucleotides: 9. DNA for the CDR3: TGTGCTAGTGGCTACTATAGCGGGGGGAATCAAGAGACCCAGTACTTC. It specifies CASGYYSGGNQETQYF.

The chain couples TRBV5-1 to TRBJ2-6; 8 bases agree with TRBD1. Trimming removed 3 bases from V and 2 bases from J; junction bases left unmatched: 1. Germline V gives CDR1 SGHRS, CDR2 YFSETQ. The CDR3 extends over 15 amino acids. Written as DNA, the CDR3 is TGCGCCAGCAGCTCGACAGGGGCTGGGGCCAACGTCCTGACTTTC. Protein sequence: CASSSTGAGANVLTF.

The chain combines TRBV12-5 with TRBJ2-7, with TRBD1 matching 9 bases. This CDR3 is built from 18 residues. Germline trimming cut 1 base from V and 2 bases from J; bases unmatched to any gene: 12. The germline V gene has CDR1 LGHNT and CDR2 FRNRAP. The CDR3 spells CASGLGFHRGRLTYEQYF. The CDR3 region has the DNA TGTGCTAGTGGTTTGGGATTCCACAGGGGGCGACTGACCTACGAGCAGTACTTC.

This clone was counted only a few times. This sequence joins TRBV30 and TRBJ2-7, with 7 nucleotides matching TRBD1. This CDR3 region has 12 residues. Per the germline V gene, CDR1 is GTSNPN and CDR2 is SVGIG (reference sequence). The V and J ends lost 4 bases and 9 bases, in that order; junction bases with no gene match: 9. CDR3 DNA: TGTGCCTGGAACCCTTCGGGGACAGCGCAGTACTTC. Protein: CAWNPSGTAQYF.

The J gene is TRBJ1-1, the V gene TRBV5-1, with TRBD1 as a possible D gene (6 bases). The V gene's germline CDR1 is SGHRS and CDR2 YFSETQ. The CDR3 is 13 amino acids. Between the trimmed V and J ends, which lost 4 bases and 1 base, there was a span of 8 bases. CDR3 in DNA: TGCGCCAGCAGCCTGACAGGGAACACTGAAGCTTTCTTT. This sequence encodes CASSLTGNTEAFF.

The sample holds one count of this clone. The chain couples TRBV5-1 to TRBJ2-3; 7 nucleotides align to TRBD2. The CDR3 is made up of 16 amino acids. From germline, CDR1 is SGHRS and CDR2 YFSETQ. With 4 bases clipped from V and 2 bases from J, the junction kept 10 bases outside the gene matches. CDR3 residues: CASSIGLDLSTDTQYF. CDR3 DNA: TGCGCCAGCAGCATAGGACTAGACCTATCCACAGATACGCAGTATTTT.

This clone was picked up one time. The rearrangement links TRBV12-5 to TRBJ1-2; TRBD1 matches at 8 bases. CDR3 length equals 22 residues. Germline-derived CDR1 and CDR2 are LGHNT and FRNRAP. The trim removed 1 base at V and 2 bases at J, leaving 24 bases unmatched. Here the CDR3 DNA reads TGTGCTAGTGGTTTGGCAGTACTCCCCCCAACGGACAGGGAATTCCAGAACTATGGCTACACCTTC. It specifies CASGLAVLPPTDREFQNYGYTF.

V usage is TRBV7-9 and J usage is TRBJ1-2; TRBD1 agrees at 7 bases. Germline CDR1 reads SEHNR; CDR2 reads FQNEAQ (reference sequence). Trimming took 5 bases from V and 4 from J; bases not matched to a gene: 10. This CDR3 has 15 residues. In DNA, the CDR3 is TGTGCCAGCAGCCACAAGACAGGGTTAGGCTATGGCTACACCTTC. Translating it yields CASSHKTGLGYGYTF.

V gene TRBV9 combines with J gene TRBJ2-7, with 9 positions matching TRBD1. CDR3 length equals 16 residues. The ends lost 0 bases at V and 2 bases at J; junction bases unmatched: 6. Looked up from germline, CDR1 is SGDLS and CDR2 is YYNGEE. CDR3 region: CASSVEPGQGPYEQYF. CDR3 nucleotide sequence: TGTGCCAGCAGCGTAGAGCCGGGACAGGGCCCCTACGAGCAGTACTTC.

The chain has TRBV6-1 and TRBJ2-1, with 10 positions matching TRBD1. Germline CDR1 and CDR2: MNHNS and SASEGT. V lost 5 bases, J lost 8 bases, and 6 bases stayed unmatched. CDR3 length: 14 residues. Here the CDR3 reads CASSSRDRGHEQFF. CDR3 bases: TGTGCCAGCAGTTCCCGGGACAGGGGCCATGAGCAGTTCTTC.

CDR3 DNA: TGTGCCAGCAGCCTTGACGGGGGGGGGACCCAGTACTTC. It yields the protein CASSLDGGGTQYF. This chain links TRBV7-7 with TRBJ2-5; 8 positions match TRBD2. This CDR3 is built from 13 residues. After removal of 5 bases from V and 7 bases from J, the junction contained 6 bases not matched to a gene. Germline CDR1 and CDR2: SSHAT and FNYEAQ (reference sequence).

The chain couples TRBV5-1 to TRBJ2-1; TRBD1 is a possible D gene (7 bases). The CDR3 loop spans 14 amino acids. The V and J ends lost 4 bases and 9 bases respectively, with 17 bases between them. CDR1 is SGHRS, CDR2 YFSETQ, per germline. The CDR3 here is CASSPGYRGGEQFF. In DNA, the CDR3 is TGCGCCAGCAGCCCTGGGTACAGGGGAGGTGAGCAGTTCTTC.

This chain uses TRBV2 with TRBJ1-4, with 10 bases identical to TRBD1. CDR3 length equals 14 residues. CDR1 SNHLY and CDR2 FYNNEI come from the germline V gene. The V gene end was trimmed by 3 bases and the J gene end by 9 bases; junction bases not matched to a gene: 4. CDR3: CASSDRQGAKKLFF. CDR3 nucleotide sequence: TGTGCCAGCAGTGATAGACAGGGGGCAAAAAAACTGTTTTTT.

The rearrangement joins TRBV19 to TRBJ2-2, with D perhaps matching TRBD2 (7 bases). V was cut by 7 bases and J by 5 bases, with 14 bases left in between. CDR1 and CDR2 from the germline V gene are LNHDA and SQIVND (reference sequence). CDR3 length: 14 residues. CDR3 DNA sequence: TGTGCCAGTACCCTCGGGGGGCGAACCGGGGAGCTGTTTTTT. Amino acids: CASTLGGRTGELFF.

V usage is TRBV5-1 and J usage is TRBJ1-4; D is perhaps TRBD1 (5 bases). The CDR3 spans 15 residues. V gave up 5 bases and J gave up 0 bases, with 11 bases separating them. CDR1 and CDR2 from the germline V gene are SGHRS and YFSETQ. CDR3 sequence: CASSLQGSTNEKLFF. DNA of the CDR3: TGCGCCAGCAGTCTCCAGGGCTCAACTAATGAAAAACTGTTTTTT.

The chain employs TRBV5-1 and TRBJ1-1; D remains ambiguous. CDR1 and CDR2 from the germline V gene are SGHRS and YFSETQ. The CDR3 has 16 residues. Trimming left V 5 bases short and J 0 bases short, with 17 bases between. As DNA, the CDR3 is TGCGCCAGCAGGGTGAGGGAAATCCTTATGAACACTGAAGCTTTCTTT. It codes for CASRVREILMNTEAFF.

The chain links TRBV11-2 to TRBJ2-7; 15 nucleotides align to TRBD2. The CDR3 extends over 16 amino acids. Per germline, CDR1 SGHAT and CDR2 FQNNGV. The trim removed 0 bases at V and 12 bases at J, leaving 9 bases unmatched. CDR3 sequence: CASSLDRGLAGGGWYF. CDR3 bases: TGTGCCAGCAGCTTAGACCGGGGACTAGCGGGGGGCGGGTGGTACTTC.

The V call is TRBV11-2, the J call TRBJ2-6; possibly TRBD1 for D (6 bases). The length of the CDR3 is 16 residues. Germline V gives CDR1 SGHAT, CDR2 FQNNGV. Trimming removed 5 bases from V and 1 base from J, with 12 bases in between. The CDR3 bases are TGTGCCAGCAGCGACCTGCAGGGGTCTGGGGCCAACGTCCTGACTTTC. It is translated as CASSDLQGSGANVLTF. Full variable domain (outside the CDR3, taken from reference TRBV11-2 and TRBJ2-6): EAGVAQSPRYKIIEKRQSVAFWCNPISGHATLYWYQQILGQGPKLLIQFQNNGVVDDSQLPKDRFSAERLKGVDSTLKIQPAKLEDSAVYLCASSDLQGSGANVLTFGAGSRLTVL.

The V gene is TRBV5-8, the J gene TRBJ1-4; maybe TRBD1 (5 bases). The CDR3 consists of 15 residues. Deletions cut 5 bases from V and 3 bases from J, with 14 bases between. Germline V lookup: CDR1 SGHTS, CDR2 YDEGEE. The CDR3 bases are TGTGCCAGCAGTTACAAGGGGATCGCTAATGAAAAACTGTTTTTT. Protein: CASSYKGIANEKLFF.

The chain links TRBV7-9 to TRBJ2-7; a weak D match, TRBD2 (5 bases). This CDR3 region has 15 residues. The V end lost 1 base, the J end lost 5 bases, and 15 bases lay between the germline ends. CDR1 is SEHNR and CDR2 is FQNEAQ in the germline V gene (reference sequence). The CDR3 loop reads CASSLVRGSLDEQYF. The DNA for the CDR3 is TGTGCCAGCAGCTTAGTCCGAGGGAGTCTGGACGAGCAGTACTTC.